The T cell receptor (beta chain) under discussion was sequenced for a study of shared clonotypes between healthy human individuals. Looking at the study overall: Each donor's CD8 memory used one plate, CD8 naive two, each CD4 subset three.

Germline CDR1 reads LGHNA; CDR2 reads YNFKEQ. The V and J ends lost 7 bases and 2 bases respectively, with 12 bases between them. The CDR3 is 14 residues long. The assay was immunoSEQ multiplex PCR, and TCRdb's table has in-frame clones only and misses some. The sample lists under 1,100,000 clones, roughly 80% occurring once. Material: memory CD4+ T cells sorted from blood. Subset specified: CD45RA-negative fraction. This rearrangement joins TRBV4-2 to TRBJ1-5; the D is unclear. This clonotype was obtained from a man younger than 35 in good health. CDR3 residues: CASTSEQGNQPQHF. The CDR3 nucleotides read TGTGCCAGCACCTCCGAACAAGGCAATCAGCCCCAGCATTTT.